The sample holds many counts of the clone carrying this TCR beta chain. Antigen specificity is unknown. A read error is possible here, since a much larger clone lies one base away. This sample is drawn from a study of blood T cells in healthy people across ages. Points from the study as a whole: Calculation of diversity from one million T cells yielded estimates considered to be underestimates. In long-lived donors, naive CD4+ cell counts and diversity exceeded those of aged donors. The recorded TCR beta diversity per million T cells decreased in a roughly linear manner with age.

The second PCR ran roughly 7 to 12 cycles with a sample-barcoded 5' primer and J-beta primers. TCRdb called the 5' RACE reads again in MiXCR, with one record for every CDR3 protein. The data contain 1.5 million to 2 million distinct CDR3 sequences, roughly two fifths of them seen just once; the ten biggest clones take up approximately 22%. The CDR3 totals 15 residues. Germline lookup yields CDR1 LGHNA and CDR2 YSLEER. V was cut by 4 bases and J by 11 bases, with 20 bases left in between. The chain couples TRBV4-3 to TRBJ1-4; no reliable D call. Sequencing used blood. The source is a human donor in good health. For the CDR3, the DNA is TGCGCCAGCAGCCGTAAGGTGGAGGGAAGGGATAAACTGTTTTTT. Translated: CASSRKVEGRDKLFF.